This T cell receptor beta chain was found in a study of cytomegalovirus exposure and HLA in healthy donors. Study summary: The Caucasian-associated ancestry cluster held 80% to 90% of under 450 genotyped donors.

Broader study findings: Sequencing depth across donors, presence/absence analyses assumed, was roughly uniform. Across HLA loci, a later analysis found differing TCR association rates, with DRB1 most and HLA-C fewest.

A multiplex PCR was run with 60 Vbeta primers and 13 Jbeta primers. Generated by immunoSEQ multiplex PCR, the TCRdb table keeps only in-frame clones and is missing some. The repertoire holds tens of thousands of clones, with approximately 79% as singletons. About this clone: The antigen is unknown.

This CDR3 has 16 residues. Looked up from germline, CDR1 is GTSNPN and CDR2 is SVGIG (reference sequence). The ends lost 2 bases at V and 5 bases at J; junction bases unmatched: 10. The chain has TRBV30 and TRBJ2-5; 11 positions match TRBD2. The sequence was collected from a woman aged 25 to 39 in good health and CMV-seronegative. Sequenced input: PBMCs. The CDR3 DNA is TGTGCCTGGAGTACTAGCGGGAGATGGATAGAGGAGACCCAGTACTTC. It translates to CAWSTSGRWIEETQYF.